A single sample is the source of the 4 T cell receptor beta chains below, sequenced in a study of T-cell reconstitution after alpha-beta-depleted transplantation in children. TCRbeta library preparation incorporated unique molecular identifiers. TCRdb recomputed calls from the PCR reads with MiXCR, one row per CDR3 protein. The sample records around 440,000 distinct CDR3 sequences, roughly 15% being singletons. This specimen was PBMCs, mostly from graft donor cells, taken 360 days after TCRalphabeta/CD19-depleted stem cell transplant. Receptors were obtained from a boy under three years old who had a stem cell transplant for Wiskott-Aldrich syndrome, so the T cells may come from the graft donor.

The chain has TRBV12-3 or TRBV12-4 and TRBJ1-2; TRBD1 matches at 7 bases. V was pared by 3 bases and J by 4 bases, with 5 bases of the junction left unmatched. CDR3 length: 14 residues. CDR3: CASSFQGQSYGYTF. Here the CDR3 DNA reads TGTGCCAGCAGTTTTCAGGGACAGTCCTATGGCTACACCTTC.

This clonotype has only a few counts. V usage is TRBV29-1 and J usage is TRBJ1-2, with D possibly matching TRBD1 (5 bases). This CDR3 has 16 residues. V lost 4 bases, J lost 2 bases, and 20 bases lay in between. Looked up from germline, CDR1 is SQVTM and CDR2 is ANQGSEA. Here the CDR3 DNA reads TGCAGCGTTGGGGGACGTTTAGGCAGACTAAACTATGGCTACACCTTC. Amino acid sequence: CSVGGRLGRLNYGYTF.

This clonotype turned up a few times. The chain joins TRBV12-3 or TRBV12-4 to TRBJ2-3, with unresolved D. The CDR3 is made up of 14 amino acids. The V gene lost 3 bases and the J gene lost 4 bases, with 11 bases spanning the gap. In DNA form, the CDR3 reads TGTGCCAGCAGTTTCGGCCCCCACCCAGATACGCAGTATTTT. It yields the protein CASSFGPHPDTQYF.

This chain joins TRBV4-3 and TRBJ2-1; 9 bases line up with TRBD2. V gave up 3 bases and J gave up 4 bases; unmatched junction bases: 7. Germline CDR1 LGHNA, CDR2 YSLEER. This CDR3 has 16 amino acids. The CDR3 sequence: CASSHAGLAKYNEQFF. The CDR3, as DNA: TGCGCCAGCAGCCACGCAGGACTAGCGAAATACAATGAGCAGTTCTTC.